The rows below give T cell receptor beta chains drawn from one sample of a study of monozygotic twins with inflammatory bowel disease. TCRdb reworked the 5' RACE reads into one entry per CDR3 protein, no DNA. This sample's table reports about 110,000 distinct CDR3 sequences. The specimen sequenced was blood. The receptors stem from a human donor with ulcerative colitis or Crohn's disease, or a healthy co-twin of an affected twin (not recorded which). Both conserved end residues are part of each CDR3.

V gene	CDR3 length	J gene	CDR3 protein
TRBV18	15	TRBJ1-5	CASSPPQGGNQPQHF
TRBV7-9	15	TRBJ2-2	CASSLAGLSTGELFF
TRBV11-2	14	TRBJ2-7	CASSFTGATFEQYF
TRBV7-8	13	TRBJ2-7	CASSLERENEQYF
TRBV2	18	TRBJ2-2	CASSPGSGQGNDPGELFF
TRBV12-3/TRBV12-4	14	TRBJ2-7	CASSFRGLSLEQYF
TRBV5-8	17	TRBJ2-3	CASELDTSDDSTDTQYF
TRBV19	16	TRBJ2-4	CASTVSPIWTKNIQYF
TRBV28	15	TRBJ2-1	CASILSGASYNEQFF
TRBV5-1	14	TRBJ2-7	CASSLGARAYEQYF
TRBV9	15	TRBJ2-5	CASSLRDRVVETQYF